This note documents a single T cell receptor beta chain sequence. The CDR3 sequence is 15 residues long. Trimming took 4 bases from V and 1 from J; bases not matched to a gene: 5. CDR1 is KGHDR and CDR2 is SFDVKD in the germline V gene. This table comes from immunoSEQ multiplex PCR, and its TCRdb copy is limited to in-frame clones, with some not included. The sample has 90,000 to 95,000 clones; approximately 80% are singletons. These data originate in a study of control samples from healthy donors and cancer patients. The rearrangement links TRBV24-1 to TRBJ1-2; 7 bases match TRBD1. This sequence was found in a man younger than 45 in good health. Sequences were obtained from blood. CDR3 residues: CATSDPGQSNYGYTF. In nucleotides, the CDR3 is TGTGCCACCAGTGACCCGGGACAGAGTAACTATGGCTACACCTTC.